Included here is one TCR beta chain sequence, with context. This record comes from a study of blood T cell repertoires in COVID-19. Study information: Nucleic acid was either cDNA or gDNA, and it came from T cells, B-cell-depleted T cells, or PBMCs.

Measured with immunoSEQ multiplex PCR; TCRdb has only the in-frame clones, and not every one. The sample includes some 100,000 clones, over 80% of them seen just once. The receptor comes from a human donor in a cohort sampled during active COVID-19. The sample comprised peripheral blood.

The chain's CDR3 is CASSGGTSGNTIYF. Written as DNA, the CDR3 is TGTGCCAGCAGTGGGGGCACCTCTGGAAACACCATATATTTT. The chain links TRBV2 to TRBJ1-3; maybe TRBD1 (5 bases). V dropped 4 bases and J dropped 0 bases, with 7 bases sitting between them. The CDR3 is 14 residues long. Germline CDR1 is SNHLY and CDR2 is FYNNEI. Based on the CDR3 plus reference TRBV2 and TRBJ1-3, the full variable domain is EPEVTQTPSHQVTQMGQEVILRCVPISNHLYFYWYRQILGQKVEFLVSFYNNEISEKSEIFDDQFSVERPDGSNFTLKIRSTKLEDSAMYFCASSGGTSGNTIYFGEGSWLTVV.